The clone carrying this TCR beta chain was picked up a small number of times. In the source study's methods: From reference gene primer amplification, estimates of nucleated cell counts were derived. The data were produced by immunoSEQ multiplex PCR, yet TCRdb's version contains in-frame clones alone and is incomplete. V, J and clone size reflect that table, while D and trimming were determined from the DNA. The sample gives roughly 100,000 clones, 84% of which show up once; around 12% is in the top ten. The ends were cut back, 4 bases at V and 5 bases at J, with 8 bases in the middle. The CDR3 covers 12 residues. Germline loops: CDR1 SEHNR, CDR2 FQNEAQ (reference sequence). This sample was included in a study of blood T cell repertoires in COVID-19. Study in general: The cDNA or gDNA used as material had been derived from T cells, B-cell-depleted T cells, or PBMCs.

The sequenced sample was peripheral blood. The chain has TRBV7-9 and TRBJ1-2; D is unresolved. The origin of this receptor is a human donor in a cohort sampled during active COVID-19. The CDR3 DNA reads TGTGCCAGCAGCTCGAACAGATATGGCTACACCTTC. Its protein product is CASSSNRYGYTF.